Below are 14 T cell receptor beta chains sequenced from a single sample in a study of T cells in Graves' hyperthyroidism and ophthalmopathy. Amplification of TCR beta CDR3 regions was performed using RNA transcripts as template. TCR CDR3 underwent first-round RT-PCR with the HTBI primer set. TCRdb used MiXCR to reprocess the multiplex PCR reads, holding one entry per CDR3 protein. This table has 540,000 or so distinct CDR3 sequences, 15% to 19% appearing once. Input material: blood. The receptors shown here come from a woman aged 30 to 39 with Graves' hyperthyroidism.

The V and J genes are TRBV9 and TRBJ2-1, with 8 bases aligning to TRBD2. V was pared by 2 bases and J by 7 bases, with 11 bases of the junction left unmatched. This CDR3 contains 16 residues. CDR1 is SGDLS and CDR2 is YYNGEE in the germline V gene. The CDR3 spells CASSVPGLEGRNEQFF. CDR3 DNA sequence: TGTGCCAGCAGCGTGCCGGGACTAGAGGGGAGGAATGAGCAGTTCTTC.

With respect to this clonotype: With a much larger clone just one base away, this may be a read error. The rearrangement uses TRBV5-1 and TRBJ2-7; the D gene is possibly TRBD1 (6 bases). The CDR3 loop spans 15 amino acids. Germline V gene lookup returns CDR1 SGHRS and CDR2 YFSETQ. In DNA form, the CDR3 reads TGCGCCAGCAGCTTGACCACAGGGTACGCCTACGAGCAGCACTTC. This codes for CASSLTTGYAYEQHF.

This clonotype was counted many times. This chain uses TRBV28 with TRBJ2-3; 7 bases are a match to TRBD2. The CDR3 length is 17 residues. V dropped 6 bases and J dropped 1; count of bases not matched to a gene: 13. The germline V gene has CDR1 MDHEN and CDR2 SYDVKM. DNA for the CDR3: TGTGCCAGCAGGCAAAGGGGAGCTAGCGGACGCACAGATACGCAGTATTTT. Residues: CASRQRGASGRTDTQYF.

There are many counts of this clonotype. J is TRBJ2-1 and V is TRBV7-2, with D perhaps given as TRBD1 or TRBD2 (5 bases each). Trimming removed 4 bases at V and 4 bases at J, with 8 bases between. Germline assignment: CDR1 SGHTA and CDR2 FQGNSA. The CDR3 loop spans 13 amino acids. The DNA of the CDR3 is TGTGCCAGCAGCTGGGACGGGTACAATGAGCAGTTCTTC. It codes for CASSWDGYNEQFF.

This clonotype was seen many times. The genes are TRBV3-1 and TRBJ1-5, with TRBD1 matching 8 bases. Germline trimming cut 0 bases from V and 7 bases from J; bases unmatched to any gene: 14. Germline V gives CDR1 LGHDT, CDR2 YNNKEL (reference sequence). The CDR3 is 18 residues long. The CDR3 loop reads CASSQDFPTGQEGQPQHF. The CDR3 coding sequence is TGTGCCAGCAGCCAAGATTTCCCGACGGGACAGGAGGGCCAGCCCCAGCATTTT.

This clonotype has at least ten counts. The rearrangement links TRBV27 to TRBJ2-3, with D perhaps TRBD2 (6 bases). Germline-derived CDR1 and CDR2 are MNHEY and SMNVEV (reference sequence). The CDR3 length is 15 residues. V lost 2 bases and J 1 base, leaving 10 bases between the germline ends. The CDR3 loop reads CASSLGGSRTDTQYF. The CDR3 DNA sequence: TGTGCCAGCAGTTTAGGAGGGTCGCGCACAGATACGCAGTATTTT.

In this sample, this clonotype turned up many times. DNA of the CDR3: TGCAGCGGTACTGGACTAGCGGGAAAATATAATGAGCAGTTCTTC. Its translation: CSGTGLAGKYNEQFF. The rearrangement links TRBV29-1 to TRBJ2-1, with 12 bases identical to TRBD2. V shed 7 bases, J shed 7 bases, and the junction held 11 bases outside the gene matches. The CDR3 runs to 15 residues. Germline lookup yields CDR1 SQVTM and CDR2 ANQGSEA.

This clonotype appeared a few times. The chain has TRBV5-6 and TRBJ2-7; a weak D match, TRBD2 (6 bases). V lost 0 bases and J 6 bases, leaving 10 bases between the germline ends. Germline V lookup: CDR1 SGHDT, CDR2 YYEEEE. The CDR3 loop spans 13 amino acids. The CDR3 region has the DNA TGTGCCAGCAGCTTGGGGACTATATTCGAGCAGTACTTC. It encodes CASSLGTIFEQYF.

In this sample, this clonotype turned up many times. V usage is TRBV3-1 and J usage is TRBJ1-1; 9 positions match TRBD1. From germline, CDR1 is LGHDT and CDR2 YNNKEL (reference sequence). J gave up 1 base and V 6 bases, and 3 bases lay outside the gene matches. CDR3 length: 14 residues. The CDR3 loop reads CASRRTGANTEAFF. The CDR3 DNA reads TGTGCCAGCAGGCGGACAGGGGCGAACACTGAAGCTTTCTTT. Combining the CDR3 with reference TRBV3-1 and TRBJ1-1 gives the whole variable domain DTAVSQTPKYLVTQMGNDKSIKCEQNLGHDTMYWYKQDSKKFLKIMFSYNNKELIINETVPNRFSPKSPDKAHLNLHINSLELGDSAVYFCASRRTGANTEAFFGQGTRLTVV.

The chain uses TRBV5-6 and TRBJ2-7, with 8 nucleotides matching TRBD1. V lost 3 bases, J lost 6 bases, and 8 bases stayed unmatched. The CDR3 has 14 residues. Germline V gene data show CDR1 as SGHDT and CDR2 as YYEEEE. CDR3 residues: CASSSDRVLGEQYF. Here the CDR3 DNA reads TGTGCCAGCAGCTCGGACAGGGTTCTGGGCGAGCAGTACTTC.

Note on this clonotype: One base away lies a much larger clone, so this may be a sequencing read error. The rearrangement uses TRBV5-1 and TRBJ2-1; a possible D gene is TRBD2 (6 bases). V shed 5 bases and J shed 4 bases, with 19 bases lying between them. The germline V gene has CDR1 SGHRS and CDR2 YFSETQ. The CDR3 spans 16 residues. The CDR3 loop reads CASSGERTAGYNEQFF. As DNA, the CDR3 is TGCGCCAGCAGTGGAGAGCGAACGGCGGGATACAATGAGCAGTTCTTC.

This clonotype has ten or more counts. The CDR3 sequence: CASSLGQGVPVFNEQFF. CDR3 nucleotide sequence: TGTGCCAGCAGTTTAGGGCAGGGGGTACCCGTCTTTAATGAGCAGTTCTTC. The genes are TRBV12-3 or TRBV12-4 and TRBJ2-1, with 7 positions matching TRBD1. CDR3 length: 17 residues. V shed 1 base, J shed 7 bases, and the junction held 13 bases outside the gene matches.

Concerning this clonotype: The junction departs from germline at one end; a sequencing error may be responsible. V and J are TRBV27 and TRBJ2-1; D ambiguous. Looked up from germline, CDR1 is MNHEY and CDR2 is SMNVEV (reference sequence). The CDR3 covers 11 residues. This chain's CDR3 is CAGSFLSEQFF. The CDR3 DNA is TGTGCCGGCAGTTTTCTGTCTGAGCAGTTCTTC.

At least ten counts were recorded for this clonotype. The CDR3, as DNA: TGCAGTGCTAGATCTGTAGCGGACCCGTCTGAGACCCAGTACTTC. Translating gives CSARSVADPSETQYF. The chain employs TRBV20-1 and TRBJ2-5, with TRBD2 as a possible D gene (6 bases). This CDR3 is 15 amino acids long. CDR1 DFQATT and CDR2 SNEGSKA come from the germline V gene (reference sequence). The V end was cut by 2 bases, the J end by 5 bases, with 18 bases between.